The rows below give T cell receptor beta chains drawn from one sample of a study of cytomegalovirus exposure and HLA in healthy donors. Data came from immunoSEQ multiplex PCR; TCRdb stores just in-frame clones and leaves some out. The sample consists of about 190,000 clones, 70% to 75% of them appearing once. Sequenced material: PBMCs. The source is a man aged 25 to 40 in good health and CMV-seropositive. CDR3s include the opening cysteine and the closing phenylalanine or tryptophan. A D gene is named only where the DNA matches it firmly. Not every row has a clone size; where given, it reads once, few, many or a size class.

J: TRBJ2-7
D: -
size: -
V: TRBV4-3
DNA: TGCGCCAGCAGTCAAGCCCTAGAGGCCGAGCAGTACTTC
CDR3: CASSQALEAEQYF

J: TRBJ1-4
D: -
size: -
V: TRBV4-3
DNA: TGCGCCAGCAGCCAAGAAGTTCCAGAGATCGGGAAACTGTTTTTT
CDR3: CASSQEVPEIGKLFF

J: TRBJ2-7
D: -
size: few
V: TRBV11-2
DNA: TGTGCCAGCAGACCTAGGGGGGGCGCCAGGAAGGTGGCCTACGAGCAGTACTTC
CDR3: CASRPRGGARKVAYEQYF

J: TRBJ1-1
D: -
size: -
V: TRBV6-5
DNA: TGTGCCAGCGGCAGGGTCACTGAAGCTTTCTTT
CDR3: CASGRVTEAFF

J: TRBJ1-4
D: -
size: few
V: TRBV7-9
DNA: TGTGCCAGCAGCCGACAAAAAGAAAAACTGTTTTTT
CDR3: CASSRQKEKLFF

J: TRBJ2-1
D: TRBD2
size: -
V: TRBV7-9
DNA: TGTGCCAGCAGACGCCTGCTAGCGGGGGGAAGAAATGAGCAGTTCTTC
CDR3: CASRRLLAGGRNEQFF

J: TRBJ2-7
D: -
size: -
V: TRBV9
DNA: TGTGCCAGCAGCCATACGTCAATAGGACACCCAGGCGAGCAGTACTTC
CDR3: CASSHTSIGHPGEQYF

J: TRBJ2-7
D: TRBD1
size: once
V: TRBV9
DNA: TGTGCCAGCAGCGCAGGGACAGTTCCCTACGAGCAGTACTTC
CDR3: CASSAGTVPYEQYF

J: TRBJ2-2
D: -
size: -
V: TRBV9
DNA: TGTGCCAGCAGCGTAGGGCTGCACACCGGGGAGCTGTTTTTT
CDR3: CASSVGLHTGELFF

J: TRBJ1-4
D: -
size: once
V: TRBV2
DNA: TGTGCCAGCAGTAGCGCGGGGCGGGGCCGGGGTGAAAAACTGTTTTTT
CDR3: CASSSAGRGRGEKLFF

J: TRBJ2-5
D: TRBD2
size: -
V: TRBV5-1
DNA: TGCGCCAGCAGCTCCGCAGCGGGAGTAGAGACCCAGTACTTC
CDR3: CASSSAAGVETQYF

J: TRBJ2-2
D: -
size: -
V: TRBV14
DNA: TGTGCCAGCAGCCAAGTTCGCGGAGCCGGGGAGCTGTTTTTT
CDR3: CASSQVRGAGELFF

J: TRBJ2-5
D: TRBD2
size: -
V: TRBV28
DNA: TGTGCCAGCAGCCGGACTAGCGAGGGAGAAGAGACCCAGTACTTC
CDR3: CASSRTSEGEETQYF

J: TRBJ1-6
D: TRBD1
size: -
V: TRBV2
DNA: TGTGCCAGCAGCCAGACAGGGTTGGGCTCACCCCTCCACTTT
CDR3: CASSQTGLGSPLHF

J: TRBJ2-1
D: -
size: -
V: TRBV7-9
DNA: TGTGCCAGCAGGTTAGGAGGCGTTAACCGTGAGCAGTTCTTC
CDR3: CASRLGGVNREQFF

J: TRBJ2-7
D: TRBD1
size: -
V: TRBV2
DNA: TGTGCCAGCAGTCCTTCAAGGAAACGACAGGGTCTCAACGAGCAGTACTTC
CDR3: CASSPSRKRQGLNEQYF

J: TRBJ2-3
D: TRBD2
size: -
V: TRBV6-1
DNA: TGTGCCAGCGATCGGGGGGGGACTAGCACAGATACGCAGTATTTT
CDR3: CASDRGGTSTDTQYF

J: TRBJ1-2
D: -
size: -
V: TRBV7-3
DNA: TGTGCCAGCAGCCCAGGACAGAACTATGGCTACACCTTC
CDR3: CASSPGQNYGYTF

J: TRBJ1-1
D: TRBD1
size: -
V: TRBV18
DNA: TGTGCCAGCTCGCAGGGACAGGGTAATGAAGCTTTCTTT
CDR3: CASSQGQGNEAFF

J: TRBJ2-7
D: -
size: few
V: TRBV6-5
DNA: TGTGCCAGCAGTTACGGGGGGACGAACGAGCAGTACTTC
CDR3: CASSYGGTNEQYF

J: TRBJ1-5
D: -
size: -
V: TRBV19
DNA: TGTGCCAGTAGTATTAGCCCTCCCCATCAGCCCCAGCATTTT
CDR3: CASSISPPHQPQHF

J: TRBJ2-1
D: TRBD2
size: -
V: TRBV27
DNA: TGTGCCAGCAGTTTATATGCGGGAGTAATAAATGAGCAGTTCTTC
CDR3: CASSLYAGVINEQFF

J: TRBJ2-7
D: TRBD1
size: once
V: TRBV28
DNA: TGTGCCAGCAATTCTCCGGGACAGTTCCCTACTGAGCAGTACTTC
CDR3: CASNSPGQFPTEQYF

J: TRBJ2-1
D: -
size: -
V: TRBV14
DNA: TGTGCCAGCAGCCTGATGGGGGGTTCCTACAATGAGCAGTTCTTC
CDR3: CASSLMGGSYNEQFF

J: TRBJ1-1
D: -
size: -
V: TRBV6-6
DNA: TGTGCCAGCAGCACAATAAGGGGTGGGACTGAAGCTTTCTTT
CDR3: CASSTIRGGTEAFF

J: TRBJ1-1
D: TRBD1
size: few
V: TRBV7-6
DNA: TGTGCCAGCAGCCTAACAGGGGGTGAGACTGAAGCTTTCTTT
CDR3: CASSLTGGETEAFF

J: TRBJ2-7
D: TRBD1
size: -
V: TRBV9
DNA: TGTGCCAGCAGCGTAGATGTTACAGGGGGCGTCGACGAGCAGTACTTC
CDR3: CASSVDVTGGVDEQYF

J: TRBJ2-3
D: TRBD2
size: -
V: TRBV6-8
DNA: TGTGCCAGGGGACTAGGAACGCAGTATTTT
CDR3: CARGLGTQYF

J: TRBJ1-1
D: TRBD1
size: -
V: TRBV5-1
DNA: TGCGCCAGCAGCTCGCTGACAGGGGGGAACACTGAAGCTTTCTTT
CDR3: CASSSLTGGNTEAFF

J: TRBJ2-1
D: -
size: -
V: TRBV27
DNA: TGTGCCAGCAGAACCTTAGCGGTCTCCTACAATGAGCAGTTCTTC
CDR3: CASRTLAVSYNEQFF

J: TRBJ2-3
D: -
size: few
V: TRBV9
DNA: TGTGCCAGCAGCGTAGAGGGCGGGGATACGCAGTATTTT
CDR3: CASSVEGGDTQYF

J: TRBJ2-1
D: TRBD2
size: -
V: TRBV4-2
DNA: TGTGCCAGCAGCCAGGGGGTAGCGGGAGGTAATGAGCAGTTCTTC
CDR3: CASSQGVAGGNEQFF

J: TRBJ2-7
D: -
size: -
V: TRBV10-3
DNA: TGTGCCATCAGTGAGTCGTTCGAGGGCGAGCAGTACTTC
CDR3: CAISESFEGEQYF

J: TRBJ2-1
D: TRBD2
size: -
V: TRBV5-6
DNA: TGTGCCAGCAGCTTGAGAGCGGGAGCCTCCTACAATGAGCAGTTCTTC
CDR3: CASSLRAGASYNEQFF

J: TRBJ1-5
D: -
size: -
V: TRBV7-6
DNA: TGTGCCAGCAGCTTGGCTGAGGAAAGCAATCAGCCCCAGCATTTT
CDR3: CASSLAEESNQPQHF

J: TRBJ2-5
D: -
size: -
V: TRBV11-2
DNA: TGTGCCAGCAGCTTGGTGGGAGAATACGAGACCCAGTACTTC
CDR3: CASSLVGEYETQYF

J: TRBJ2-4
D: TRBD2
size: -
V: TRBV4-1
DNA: TGCGCCAGCAGCCCCAGTCGGTGGGAGGGAACTACCAAAAACATTCAGTACTTC
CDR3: CASSPSRWEGTTKNIQYF

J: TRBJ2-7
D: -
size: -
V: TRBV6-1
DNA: TGTGCCAGCAGTCGTGACTATTCCTACGAGCAGTACTTC
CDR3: CASSRDYSYEQYF

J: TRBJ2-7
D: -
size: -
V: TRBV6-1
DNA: TGTGCCAGCAGAGATACCGGGAGAGGGGCCTACGAGCAGTACTTC
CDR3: CASRDTGRGAYEQYF

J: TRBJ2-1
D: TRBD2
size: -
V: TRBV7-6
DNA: TGTGCCAGCAGCCAACGGACTAGCGGGGGGGCCTACAATGAGCAGTTCTTC
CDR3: CASSQRTSGGAYNEQFF